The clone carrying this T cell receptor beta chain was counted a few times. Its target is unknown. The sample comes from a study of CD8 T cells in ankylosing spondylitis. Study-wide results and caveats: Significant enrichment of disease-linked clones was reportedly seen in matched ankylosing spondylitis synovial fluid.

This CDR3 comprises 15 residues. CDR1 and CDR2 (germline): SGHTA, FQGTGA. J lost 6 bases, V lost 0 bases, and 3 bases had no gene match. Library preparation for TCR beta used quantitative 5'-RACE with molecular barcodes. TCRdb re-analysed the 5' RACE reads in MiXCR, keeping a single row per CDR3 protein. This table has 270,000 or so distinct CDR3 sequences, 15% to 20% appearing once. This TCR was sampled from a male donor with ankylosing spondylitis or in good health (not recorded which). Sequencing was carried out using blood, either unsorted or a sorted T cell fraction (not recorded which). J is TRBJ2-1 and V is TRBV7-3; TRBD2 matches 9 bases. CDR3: CASSLTAGGPNEQFF. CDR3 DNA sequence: TGTGCCAGCAGCTTAACGGCGGGAGGGCCCAATGAGCAGTTCTTC.